This T cell receptor (beta chain) appears in the sequencing data of a study of radiotherapy plus CTLA-4 blockade in lung cancer. Study conclusions and caveats: Alongside interferon-beta, early blood T cell clone dynamics were reportedly the best predictor of response. Radiotherapy plus ipilimumab was followed by expansion in blood of tumor-derived TCR clones.

TCRdb keeps only in-frame clones here, not all; method: immunoSEQ multiplex PCR. The data contain 80,000 or so clones, roughly 80% of them singletons. Treatment of patients with chemo-refractory metastatic non-small-cell lung cancer consisted of focal radiation plus CTLA-4 blockade with ipilimumab. Unmatched junction bases numbered 4, after V lost 1 base and J lost 4 bases. The CDR3 has 14 residues. Germline V gene sequence: CDR1 MGHRA, CDR2 YSYEKL. This clone has just a few counts. What it recognizes is unknown. The input for sequencing was peripheral blood, taken from a patient treated with radiotherapy plus ipilimumab. The clonotype comes from a human donor with non-small cell lung cancer who had stable disease on radiotherapy plus ipilimumab. This rearrangement joins TRBV4-1 to TRBJ2-7, with 7 bases matching TRBD1. CDR3 loop: CASSQGDSRYEQYF. Written as DNA, the CDR3 is TGCGCCAGCAGCCAAGGGGACAGCCGATACGAGCAGTACTTC.